A selection of T cell receptor beta chains follows, all from one sample in a study of post-analysis software for immune sequencing data. MiXCR was run by TCRdb on the PCR reads, yielding one entry per CDR3 protein. The table shows some 690,000 distinct CDR3 sequences, with about 60% occurring only once. Sample: blood. The receptors originated from a girl aged 2 to 9 with multiple sclerosis. CDR3s include the opening cysteine and the closing phenylalanine or tryptophan. Each record gives: V gene, clone size, D gene, J gene, CDR3 DNA, CDR3 protein. The D gene is left open where the match is weak. Only some rows state a clone size, as once, few, many or a class for expanded clones.

TRBV7-9	NA	NA	TRBJ2-7	TGTGCCAGCAGCTTAGACCCACCGTGGAGACAGCCATACGAGCAGTACTTC	CASSLDPPWRQPYEQYF
TRBV7-2	few	NA	TRBJ2-4	TGTGCCAGCAGCTTAGACAGGGCTAAAAACATTCAGTACTTC	CASSLDRAKNIQYF
TRBV10-2	NA	TRBD1	TRBJ2-7	TGCGCCAGCAGAGCCGGGACAGGGTCGAACGAGCAGTACTTC	CASRAGTGSNEQYF
TRBV7-9	few	NA	TRBJ2-3	TGTGCCAGCAGGGGGACCTGGGACTCCAGCCCCACAGATACGCAGTATTTT	CASRGTWDSSPTDTQYF
TRBV6-5	few	TRBD2	TRBJ2-3	TGTGCCAGCAGCTCGGGACTAGAGGCTCGAGATACGCAGTATTTT	CASSSGLEARDTQYF
TRBV7-2	few	NA	TRBJ1-1	TGTGCCAGCAGTCCCCAGCGGGCGGGTACTGAAGCTTTCTTT	CASSPQRAGTEAFF
TRBV7-2	once	NA	TRBJ2-1	TGTGCCAGCAGCCCTGGGGGGCAAAATTCTTACAATGAGCAGTTCTTC	CASSPGGQNSYNEQFF
TRBV5-5	once	NA	TRBJ2-1	TGTGCCAGCAGCTTTTGGGGATTGGGTAATGAGCAGTTCTTC	CASSFWGLGNEQFF
TRBV3-1	NA	NA	TRBJ1-1	TGTGCCAGCAGCCCTGAGGGATCAGCTTTCTTT	CASSPEGSAFF
TRBV12-3/TRBV12-4	NA	TRBD1	TRBJ1-4	TGTGCCAGCAGGGGACAGGGGGGAGATGAAAAACTGTTTTTT	CASRGQGGDEKLFF
TRBV7-2	few	TRBD2	TRBJ2-1	TGTGCCAGCAGCCCCCGACTAGCTGATGAGCAGTTCTTC	CASSPRLADEQFF